These 8 T cell receptor beta chains originate from one sample sequenced in a study of CD8 T cells in ankylosing spondylitis. One entry per CDR3 protein, called by TCRdb with MiXCR from the 5' RACE reads. This sample has more than 600,000 distinct CDR3 sequences, with 19% found just once. Study results and caveats: A TCR beta motif of about 8 highly homologous variants seemed to mark ankylosing spondylitis blood.

These TCRs are of unknown antigen specificity. The material sequenced was blood, either unsorted or a sorted T cell fraction (not recorded which). These receptors were collected from a male donor with ankylosing spondylitis.

This clonotype was counted a few times. V is TRBV29-1 and J is TRBJ1-2; D may be TRBD1 (5 bases). Germline CDR1 SQVTM, CDR2 ANQGSEA. The CDR3 is 12 amino acids. The V and J ends lost 6 bases and 8 bases respectively, with 16 bases between them. CDR3 DNA sequence: TGCAGCGTGTCAGAGGGGAGTGAGGGCTACACCTTC. It is translated as CSVSEGSEGYTF.

This chain links TRBV20-1 with TRBJ2-1; TRBD2 agrees at 12 bases. Germline CDR1 is DFQATT and CDR2 is SNEGSKA (reference sequence). V lost 1 base, J lost 3 bases, and 4 bases stayed unmatched. This CDR3 region has 16 residues. The CDR3 coding sequence is TGCAGTGCTAGAGGACTAGCGGGAGATCGCTACAATGAGCAGTTCTTC. Translating it yields CSARGLAGDRYNEQFF.

A few counts support this clonotype. Here the CDR3 reads CASSYSYKGQISYNEQFF. The CDR3, as DNA: TGTGCCAGCAGTTACTCGTACAAGGGGCAGATTTCCTACAATGAGCAGTTCTTC. V usage is TRBV6-5 and J usage is TRBJ2-1, with a possible D match to TRBD1 (5 bases). CDR1 and CDR2 (germline): MNHEY, SVGAGI. Trimming left V 0 bases short and J 1 base short, with 16 bases between. The CDR3 length is 18 residues.

The chain joins TRBV4-1 to TRBJ2-4, with 8 bases lining up with TRBD1. V shed 2 bases and J 2 bases; nucleotides not matched to a gene: 8. The CDR3 sequence is 17 residues long. Germline assignment: CDR1 MGHRA and CDR2 YSYEKL. This CDR3 reads CASSQKTDRATKNIQYF. DNA for the CDR3: TGCGCCAGCAGCCAAAAAACGGACAGGGCGACCAAAAACATTCAGTACTTC.

This clonotype came up many times. The J gene is TRBJ2-2, the V gene TRBV4-2; 7 bases line up with TRBD1. The CDR3 is made up of 14 amino acids. CDR1 LGHNA and CDR2 YNFKEQ come from the germline V gene. The junction had 1 base not matched to a gene; V was cut back by 2 bases and J by 4 bases. Written as DNA, the CDR3 is TGTGCCAGCAGCCAAAGACAGGGCACCGGGGAGCTGTTTTTT. Encoded protein: CASSQRQGTGELFF.

CDR3 DNA sequence: TGTGCCAGCAGCTTGGCGGGGGAACCCCCCACAGAGCAGTACTTC. This codes for CASSLAGEPPTEQYF. The rearrangement links TRBV7-9 to TRBJ2-7; 7 positions match TRBD2. Trimming removed 3 bases from V and 7 bases from J; junction bases left unmatched: 12. The CDR3 loop spans 15 amino acids. The germline V gene has CDR1 SEHNR and CDR2 FQNEAQ (reference sequence).

In its sample, this clonotype was seen a few times. V gene TRBV25-1 combines with J gene TRBJ1-3; 7 bases fit TRBD1. From germline, CDR1 is MGHDK and CDR2 SYGVNS. The CDR3 loop spans 16 amino acids. V dropped 6 bases and J dropped 4; count of bases not matched to a gene: 12. This chain's CDR3 is CASSIFTGADGNTIYF. The CDR3 bases are TGTGCCAGCAGCATATTTACAGGGGCGGACGGAAACACCATATATTTT.

The rearrangement joins TRBV7-6 to TRBJ2-1, with D possibly being TRBD2 (6 bases). This CDR3 has 16 amino acids. Per germline, CDR1 SGHVS and CDR2 FNYEAQ. Trimming left V 5 bases short and J 3 bases short, with 17 bases between. The CDR3 loop is CASSLVGGGGYNEQFF. CDR3 in DNA: TGTGCCAGCAGCCTAGTGGGAGGAGGTGGCTACAATGAGCAGTTCTTC.